Reported below is one T cell receptor (beta chain). The antigen it binds to is not known. Base qualities are not at hand, and no much larger clone is one base apart. Here V drops 5 bases and J drops 1 base, and the junction holds 3 bases not matched to any gene. In the germline V gene, CDR1 corresponds to SGHTS and CDR2 to YDEGEE. Including the terminal cysteine and phenylalanine, the CDR3 comprises 15 residues. Only the CDR3 region is kept as DNA, spanning 45 bases read in frame from base 1. Whole blood was collected in K2EDTA tubes by collaborating institutions according to the institutions' own protocols. For TCRbeta analysis, collaborators shipped samples in one of three forms: frozen whole blood, isolated PBMCs, or DNA extracted from either of those sample types. This sample was taken from a study of blood T cell repertoires in COVID-19 (dated by TCRdb to about 2020). For context, the study as a whole: Samples from collaborators originated in the United States, Italy and Spain and spanned both the acute and convalescent phases of COVID-19. The repertoires were released in a freely available public database meant as a resource for research on the immune response to SARS-CoV-2. Nearly every sample came with metadata listing a de-identified subject ID, COVID-19 status, age in years and sex. Deeply sampled blood TCRbeta repertoires from subjects exposed to, actively infected with, or recovered from COVID-19 were included in the dataset. Samples came from the ongoing ImmuneRACE study (first 160 participants) plus 1,254 subjects from 6 global collaborators. The material from the prospective study consisted of cDNA or gDNA derived from T cells, B-cell-depleted T cells, or PBMCs. HLA class I and class II types, where available, came from metadata supplied by the sample provider rather than from assay-based typing. The full study reports these points: The quantity of clinical and demographic metadata differed by source and by participant and was supplied without curation.

TCRbeta CDR3 regions were amplified from genomic DNA using the immunoSEQ Assay, a bias-controlled multiplex PCR. As for the original processing: Within the assay, amplification of reference gene primers was used to estimate how many nucleated cells each sample contained. Sequence reads were collapsed and filtered to measure the absolute abundance of every unique TCRbeta CDR3 rearrangement. For each sample, productive Simpson clonality was calculated as the square root of Simpson's diversity index across productive rearrangements. TCRdb re-hosts the immuneACCESS table, in-frame sequences only. Its copies lack some clones; in the studies checked, an unresolved V gene accounts for under half of them, and the cause for the rest is not known. That table furnishes V, J and clone size, whereas the DNA furnished D and trimming. The sample table records 200,000 or so clones; approximately 84% of these occur just once. 6.9% of the sample goes to the ten largest clones.

Source material: peripheral blood. The TCR was taken from a human donor with acute or convalescent COVID-19. The donor label of this sample is uncertain. This chain joins TRBV5-8 to TRBJ1-5; TRBD1 fits 10 bases in the junction. The nucleotides are TGTGCCAGCAGTCAGGGACAGGGGAGCAATCAGCCCCAGCATTTT. Its protein reads: CASSQGQGSNQPQHF.